This T cell receptor beta chain derives from a study of cytotoxic CD8 clonotypes in ibrutinib-treated CLL. About the research overall: Following a median 12 months of treatment, with a range of 6 to 36, response samples were taken.

There are a few counts of this clone. Its antigen remains unidentified. The CDR3 runs to 13 residues. Germline values: CDR1 SGHNT, CDR2 YYREEE (reference sequence). Deletions cut 3 bases from V and 0 bases from J, with 3 bases between. Study-level results: Patients had baseline clonality above age-matched healthy donors, and this clonality moved with circulating CD8+ T-cell counts.

Libraries were prepared by immunoSEQ multiplex PCR; TCRdb keeps only in-frame clonotypes and omits some of them. Of nearly 50,000 clones in the sample, roughly 63% were seen once. The sequencing used PBMCs, collected after 24 months of ibrutinib treatment. The clonotype originates from a human donor with chronic lymphocytic leukemia. This chain connects TRBV5-4 to TRBJ1-4; D is uncertain. This CDR3 reads CASSSATNEKLFF. The CDR3 coding sequence is TGTGCCAGCAGCTCTGCAACTAATGAAAAACTGTTTTTT.